This TCR beta chain was documented in a study of T cell changes during pregnancy in multiple sclerosis. This clone was found once. Data came from immunoSEQ multiplex PCR; TCRdb stores just in-frame clones and leaves some out. The table lists about 100,000 clones, approximately 94% of them singletons, with about 1% in the top ten. This CDR3 has 15 amino acids. The germline V and J ends were trimmed by 0 bases and 9 bases, with 15 bases remaining between them. Germline V gene sequence: CDR1 SGHKS, CDR2 YYEKEE (reference sequence). The material was peripheral blood, obtained before pregnancy. The receptor was isolated from a female donor with multiple sclerosis, enrolled in a pregnancy study. The chain joins TRBV5-5 to TRBJ2-2; D possibly corresponds to TRBD1 (5 bases). The DNA for the CDR3 is TGTGCCAGCAGCTTGGTGGCCACCAGGGTGTGGGAGCTGTTTTTT. Its translation: CASSLVATRVWELFF.